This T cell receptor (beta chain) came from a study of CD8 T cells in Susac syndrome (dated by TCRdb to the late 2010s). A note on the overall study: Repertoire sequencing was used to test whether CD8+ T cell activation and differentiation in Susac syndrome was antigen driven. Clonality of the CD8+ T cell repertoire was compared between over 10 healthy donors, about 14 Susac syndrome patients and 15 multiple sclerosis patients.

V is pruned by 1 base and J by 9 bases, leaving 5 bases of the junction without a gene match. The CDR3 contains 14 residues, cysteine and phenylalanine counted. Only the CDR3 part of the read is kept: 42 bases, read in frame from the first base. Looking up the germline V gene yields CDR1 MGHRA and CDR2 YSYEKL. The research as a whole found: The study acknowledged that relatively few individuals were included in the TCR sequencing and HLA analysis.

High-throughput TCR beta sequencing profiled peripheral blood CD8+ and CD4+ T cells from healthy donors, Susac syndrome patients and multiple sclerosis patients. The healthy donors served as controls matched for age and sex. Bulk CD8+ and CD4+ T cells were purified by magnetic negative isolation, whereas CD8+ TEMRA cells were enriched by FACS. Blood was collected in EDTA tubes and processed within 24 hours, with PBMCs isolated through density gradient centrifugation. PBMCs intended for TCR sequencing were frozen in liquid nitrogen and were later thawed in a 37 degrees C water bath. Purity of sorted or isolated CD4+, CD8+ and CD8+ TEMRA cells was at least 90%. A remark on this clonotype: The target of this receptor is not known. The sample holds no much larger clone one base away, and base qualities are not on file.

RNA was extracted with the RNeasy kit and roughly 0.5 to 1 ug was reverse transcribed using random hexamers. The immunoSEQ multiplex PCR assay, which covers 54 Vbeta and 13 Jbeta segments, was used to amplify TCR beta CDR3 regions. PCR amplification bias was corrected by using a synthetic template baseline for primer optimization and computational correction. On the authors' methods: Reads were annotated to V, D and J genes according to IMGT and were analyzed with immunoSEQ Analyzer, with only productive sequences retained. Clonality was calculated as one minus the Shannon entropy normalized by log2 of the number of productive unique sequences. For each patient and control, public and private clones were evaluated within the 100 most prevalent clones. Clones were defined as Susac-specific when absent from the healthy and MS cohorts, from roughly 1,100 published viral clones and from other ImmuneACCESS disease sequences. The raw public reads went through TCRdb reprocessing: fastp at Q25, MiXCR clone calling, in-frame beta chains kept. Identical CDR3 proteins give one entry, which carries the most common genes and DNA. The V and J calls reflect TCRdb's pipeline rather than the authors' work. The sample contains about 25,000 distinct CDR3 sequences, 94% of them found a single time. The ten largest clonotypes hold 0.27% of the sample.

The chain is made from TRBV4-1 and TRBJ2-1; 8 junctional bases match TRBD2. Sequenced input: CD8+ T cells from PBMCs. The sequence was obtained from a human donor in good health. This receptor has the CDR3 CASSQAGLDFEQFF. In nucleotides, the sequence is TGCGCCAGCAGCCAAGCGGGACTAGATTTTGAGCAGTTCTTC.